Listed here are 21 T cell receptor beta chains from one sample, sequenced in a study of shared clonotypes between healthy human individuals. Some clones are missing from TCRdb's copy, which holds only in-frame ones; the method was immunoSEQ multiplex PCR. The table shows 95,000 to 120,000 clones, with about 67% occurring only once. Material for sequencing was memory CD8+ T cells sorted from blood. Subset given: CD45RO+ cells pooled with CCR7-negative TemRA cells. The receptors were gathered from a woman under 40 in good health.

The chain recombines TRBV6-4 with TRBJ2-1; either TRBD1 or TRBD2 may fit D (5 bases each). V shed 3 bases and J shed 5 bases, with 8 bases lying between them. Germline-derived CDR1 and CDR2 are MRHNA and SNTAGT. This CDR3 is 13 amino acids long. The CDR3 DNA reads TGTGCCAGCAGTGAACGGGACCACAATGAGCAGTTCTTC. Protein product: CASSERDHNEQFF.

The DNA of the CDR3 is TGTGCCAGCAGCTTGTGGTGGCCCACCTACGAGCAGTACTTC. Encoded protein: CASSLWWPTYEQYF. This sequence joins TRBV5-6 and TRBJ2-7; D remains ambiguous. Germline CDR1 reads SGHDT; CDR2 reads YYEEEE. V lost 1 base and J lost 2, with 10 bases in between. The CDR3 runs to 14 residues.

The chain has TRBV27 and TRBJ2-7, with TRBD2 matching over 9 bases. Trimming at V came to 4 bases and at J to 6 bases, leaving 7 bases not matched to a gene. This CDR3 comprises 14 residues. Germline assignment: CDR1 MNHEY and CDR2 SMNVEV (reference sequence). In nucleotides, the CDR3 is TGTGCCAGCAGTTCCATAGCGGGAGTTGTCGAGCAGTACTTC. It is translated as CASSSIAGVVEQYF.

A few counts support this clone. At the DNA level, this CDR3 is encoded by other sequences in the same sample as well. The CDR3 DNA reads as TGCGCCAGCAGCTTGGGAGACAGGGACACCGGGGAGCTGTTTTTT. Protein: CASSLGDRDTGELFF. This chain links TRBV5-1 with TRBJ2-2; 7 nucleotides agree with TRBD1. The germline V gene encodes CDR1 SGHRS and CDR2 YFSETQ. V was clipped by 0 bases and J by 3 bases; unmatched bases: 2. The CDR3 consists of 15 residues.

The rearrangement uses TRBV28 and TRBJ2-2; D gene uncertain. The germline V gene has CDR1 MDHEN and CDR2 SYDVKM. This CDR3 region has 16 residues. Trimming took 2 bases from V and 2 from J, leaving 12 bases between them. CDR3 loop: CASSLRTFPNTGELFF. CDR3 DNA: TGTGCCAGCAGTTTAAGGACGTTTCCAAACACCGGGGAGCTGTTTTTT.

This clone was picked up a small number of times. The CDR3 coding sequence is TGTGCCAGCAGCACCGGGACACCGAATAGTCAGCCCCAGCATTTT. Its translation is CASSTGTPNSQPQHF. The chain links TRBV28 to TRBJ1-5; D might be TRBD1 (6 bases). This CDR3 has 15 amino acids. V lost 6 bases and J lost 6, with 18 bases in between. Germline lookup yields CDR1 MDHEN and CDR2 SYDVKM.

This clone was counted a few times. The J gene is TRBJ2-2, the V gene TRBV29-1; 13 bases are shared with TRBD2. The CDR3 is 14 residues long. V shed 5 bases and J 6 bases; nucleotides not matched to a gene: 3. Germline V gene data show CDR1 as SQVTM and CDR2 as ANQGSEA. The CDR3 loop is CSVFTSGRAGELFF. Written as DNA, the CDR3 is TGCAGCGTTTTCACTAGCGGGAGGGCCGGGGAGCTGTTTTTT.

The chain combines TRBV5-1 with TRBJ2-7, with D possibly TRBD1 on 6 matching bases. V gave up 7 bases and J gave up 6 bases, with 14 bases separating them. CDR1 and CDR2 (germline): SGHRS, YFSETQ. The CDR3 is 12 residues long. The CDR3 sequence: CASRDINCEQYF. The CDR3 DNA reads TGCGCCAGCCGGGACATCAACTGCGAGCAGTACTTC.

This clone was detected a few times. This chain's CDR3 is CSVVVYTQYF. CDR3 nucleotide sequence: TGCAGCGTTGTGGTATATACGCAGTATTTT. The chain links TRBV29-1 to TRBJ2-3; D unclear. Trimming pared 4 bases from V and 7 bases from J, leaving 6 bases between. Germline V gene data show CDR1 as SQVTM and CDR2 as ANQGSEA. This CDR3 has 10 amino acids.

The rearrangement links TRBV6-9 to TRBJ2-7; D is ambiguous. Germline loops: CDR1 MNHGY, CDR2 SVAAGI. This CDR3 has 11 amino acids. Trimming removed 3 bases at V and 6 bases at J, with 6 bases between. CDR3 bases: TGTGCCAGCAGTTACTCGAGCGAGCAGTACTTC. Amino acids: CASSYSSEQYF.

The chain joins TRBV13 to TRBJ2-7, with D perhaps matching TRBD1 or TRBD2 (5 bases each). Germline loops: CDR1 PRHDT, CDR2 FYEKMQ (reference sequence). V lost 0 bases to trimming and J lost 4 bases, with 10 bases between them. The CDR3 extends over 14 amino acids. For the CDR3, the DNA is TGTGCCAGCAGCTTAGGGTGGGGACCGTACGAGCAGTACTTC. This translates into CASSLGWGPYEQYF.

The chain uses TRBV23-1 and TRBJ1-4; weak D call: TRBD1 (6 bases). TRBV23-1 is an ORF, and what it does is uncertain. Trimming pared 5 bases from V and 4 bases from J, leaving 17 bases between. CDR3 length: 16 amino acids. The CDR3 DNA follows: TGCGCCAGCAGTGCGCACGACAGGTCTCGTAATGAAAAACTGTTTTTT. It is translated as CASSAHDRSRNEKLFF.

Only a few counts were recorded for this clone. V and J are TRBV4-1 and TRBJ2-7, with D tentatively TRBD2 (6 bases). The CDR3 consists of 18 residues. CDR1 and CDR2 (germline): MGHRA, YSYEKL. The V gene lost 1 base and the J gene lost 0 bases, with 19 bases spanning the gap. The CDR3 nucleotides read TGCGCCAGCAGCCAAGTTGGGATGGGGCGGGGATACTCCTACGAGCAGTACTTC. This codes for CASSQVGMGRGYSYEQYF.

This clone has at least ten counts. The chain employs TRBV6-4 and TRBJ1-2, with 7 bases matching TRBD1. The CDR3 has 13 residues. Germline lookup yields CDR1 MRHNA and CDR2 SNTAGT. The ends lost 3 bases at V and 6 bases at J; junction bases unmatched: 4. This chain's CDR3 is CASSEGDSDGYTF. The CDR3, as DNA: TGTGCCAGCAGTGAGGGGGACAGTGATGGCTACACCTTC.

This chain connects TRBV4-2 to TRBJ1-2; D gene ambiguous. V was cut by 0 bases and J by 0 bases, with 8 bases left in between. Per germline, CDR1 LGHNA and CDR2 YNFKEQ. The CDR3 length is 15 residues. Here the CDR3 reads CASSQEMATNYGYTF. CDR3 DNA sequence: TGTGCCAGCAGCCAAGAGATGGCCACTAACTATGGCTACACCTTC.

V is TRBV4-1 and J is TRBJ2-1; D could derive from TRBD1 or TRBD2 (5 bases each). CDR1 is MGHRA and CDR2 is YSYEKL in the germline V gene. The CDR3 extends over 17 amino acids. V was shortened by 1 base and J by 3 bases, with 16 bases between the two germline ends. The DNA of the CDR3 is TGCGCCAGCAGCCAAGGGGCTCTCGGTGGGGGCTACAATGAGCAGTTCTTC. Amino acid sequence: CASSQGALGGGYNEQFF.

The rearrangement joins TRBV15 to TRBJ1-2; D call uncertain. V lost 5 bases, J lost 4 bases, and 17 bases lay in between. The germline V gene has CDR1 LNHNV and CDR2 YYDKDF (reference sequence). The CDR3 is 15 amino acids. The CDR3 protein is CATSRRSGLSYGYTF. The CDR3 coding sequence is TGTGCCACCAGCCGGAGGAGCGGCCTGAGCTATGGCTACACCTTC.

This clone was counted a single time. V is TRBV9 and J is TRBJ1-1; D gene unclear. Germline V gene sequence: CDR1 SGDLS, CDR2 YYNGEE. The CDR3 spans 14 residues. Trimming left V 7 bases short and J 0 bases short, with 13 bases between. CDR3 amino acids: CASSLSELNTEAFF. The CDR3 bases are TGTGCCAGCTCCCTCTCGGAGTTGAACACTGAAGCTTTCTTT. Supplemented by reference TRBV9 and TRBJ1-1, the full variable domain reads DSGVTQTPKHLITATGQRVTLRCSPRSGDLSVYWYQQSLDQGLQFLIQYYNGEERAKGNILERFSAQQFPDLHSELNLSSLELGDSALYFCASSLSELNTEAFFGQGTRLTVV.

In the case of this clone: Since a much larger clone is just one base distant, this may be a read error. Here the CDR3 DNA reads TGTGCCAGCAGCGCCTCGACAGAGAACACTGAAGCTTTCTTT. Translating gives CASSASTENTEAFF. The V and J genes are TRBV6-6 and TRBJ1-1; maybe TRBD1 (5 bases). This CDR3 contains 14 residues. The germline V and J ends were trimmed by 6 bases and 1 base, with 12 bases remaining between them. Looked up from germline, CDR1 is MNHNY and CDR2 is SVGAGI (reference sequence).

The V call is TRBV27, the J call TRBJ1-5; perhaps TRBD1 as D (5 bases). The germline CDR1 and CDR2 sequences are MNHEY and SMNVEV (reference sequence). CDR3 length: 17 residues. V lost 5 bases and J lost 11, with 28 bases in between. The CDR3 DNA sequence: TGTGCCAGCAGTCCCACCTTTGGAGGAGGGACCGAGGGGTCCCAGCATTTT. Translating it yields CASSPTFGGGTEGSQHF.

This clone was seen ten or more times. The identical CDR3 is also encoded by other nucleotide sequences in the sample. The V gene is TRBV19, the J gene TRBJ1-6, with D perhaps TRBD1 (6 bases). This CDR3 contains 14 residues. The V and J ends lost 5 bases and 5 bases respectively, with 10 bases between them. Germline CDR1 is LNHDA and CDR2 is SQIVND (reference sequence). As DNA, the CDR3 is TGTGCCAGTAGTTCGGACAGTCATAATTCACCCCTCCACTTT. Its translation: CASSSDSHNSPLHF.